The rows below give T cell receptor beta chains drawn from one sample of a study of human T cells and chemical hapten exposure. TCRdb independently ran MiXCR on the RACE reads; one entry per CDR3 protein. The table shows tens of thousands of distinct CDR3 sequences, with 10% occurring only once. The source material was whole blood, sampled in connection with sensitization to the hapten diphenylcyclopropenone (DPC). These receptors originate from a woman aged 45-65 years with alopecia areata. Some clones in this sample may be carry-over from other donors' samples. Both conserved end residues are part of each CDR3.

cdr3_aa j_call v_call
CASSSTSGTDTQYF TRBJ2-3 TRBV13
CASSVGAGGRAYEQYF TRBJ2-7 TRBV9
CASSQLTGEESPLHF TRBJ1-6 TRBV18
CASSQWGRGEQETQYF TRBJ2-5 TRBV14
CASTPRVSGNTIYF TRBJ1-3 TRBV7-9
CASSFPGQTDLSSYNEQFF TRBJ2-1 TRBV7-8
CASSLSPSGGNEQFF TRBJ2-1 TRBV11-2
CASSLTGQAGGTQYF TRBJ2-5 TRBV7-3
CASSLRGTTDVDTQYF TRBJ2-3 TRBV9
CSASYLAGPSRPDTQYF TRBJ2-3 TRBV20-1
CSVVDSYTGELFF TRBJ2-2 TRBV29-1
CSAMGLAKYNEQFF TRBJ2-1 TRBV20-1
CASSPPGTENTEAFF TRBJ1-1 TRBV7-8
CASSHLRAPRGRGYGYTF TRBJ1-2 TRBV3-1
CASSRDSLYQETQYF TRBJ2-5 TRBV25-1
CASSVDLRDPQFF TRBJ2-1 TRBV9
CSAPRTSGRGSNEQFF TRBJ2-1 TRBV20-1
CSVELAGSGNEQFF TRBJ2-1 TRBV29-1
CASSWPMGDINSPLHF TRBJ1-6 TRBV5-5
CATSSGTRAKRQETQYF TRBJ2-5 TRBV15
CATSRDSWQANSPLHF TRBJ1-6 TRBV15
CASSSGSRTSGTQRRVYEQYF TRBJ2-7 TRBV27
CAWTPGLAGGADTQYF TRBJ2-3 TRBV30
CASSYDSNYGYTF TRBJ1-2 TRBV12-3/TRBV12-4
CASSLVRGPSYEQYF TRBJ2-7 TRBV5-1
CATSRAGEAYNEQFF TRBJ2-1 TRBV15
CASSEIGEPGVYEQYF TRBJ2-7 TRBV2
CSVEVTGVTDTQYF TRBJ2-3 TRBV29-1
CASSQDARQGKETQYF TRBJ2-5 TRBV3-1
CSAKGTGGITDTQYF TRBJ2-3 TRBV20-1
CASSGGWPHQETQYF TRBJ2-5 TRBV25-1
CASSYSDGYGYTF TRBJ1-2 TRBV6-6
CSVSVGAGELFF TRBJ2-2 TRBV29-1
CSARGTENSPLHF TRBJ1-6 TRBV20-1
CASSQDRERTGRHEQYF TRBJ2-7 TRBV4-2
CATIGGGGSEAFF TRBJ1-1 TRBV19
CASTNEQFF TRBJ2-1 TRBV11-2
CASSLAPGGQGQETQYF TRBJ2-5 TRBV5-1
CSGRTGGEQYF TRBJ2-7 TRBV29-1
CSVWNTEAFF TRBJ1-1 TRBV29-1
CSVGLAPFGSYNEQFF TRBJ2-1 TRBV29-1
CSVSDHEQFF TRBJ2-1 TRBV20-1
CASSYRGLSTDTQYF TRBJ2-3 TRBV6-5
CASSFVALSYEQYF TRBJ2-7 TRBV7-8
CSARDTGGREGQPQHF TRBJ1-5 TRBV20-1
CSALTSGQETQYF TRBJ2-5 TRBV20-1
CASSESQELFETQYF TRBJ2-5 TRBV25-1
CASSEVAGVHEQFF TRBJ2-1 TRBV9